The rows below give T cell receptor beta chains drawn from one sample of a study of blood T cell repertoires in COVID-19. Data came from immunoSEQ multiplex PCR; TCRdb stores just in-frame clones and leaves some out. The sample holds 120,000 to 150,000 clones, 85% to 90% seen once. Sequenced: peripheral blood. The source of these receptors is a man aged 50 to 59 with active or convalescent COVID-19. CDR3s include the opening cysteine and the closing phenylalanine or tryptophan. D genes are given only for firm matches. Clone size, where shown, is once, few, many, or a class for clones that have expanded.

abundance	j_gene	d_gene	v_gene	CDR3aa	CDR3nt
-	TRBJ2-6	-	TRBV5-1	CASSLGGFGGPSSGANVLTF	TGCGCCAGCAGCTTGGGGGGCTTTGGTGGACCGAGCTCTGGGGCCAACGTCCTGACTTTC
once	TRBJ1-2	-	TRBV4-3	CAPRRLGGAKNYGYTF	TGCGCCCCCCGCCGTCTGGGGGGGGCGAAGAACTATGGCTACACCTTC
-	TRBJ2-7	TRBD1	TRBV4-2	CASSHQTGGASYEQYF	TGTGCCAGCAGCCACCAGACAGGGGGCGCTTCCTACGAGCAGTACTTC
-	TRBJ2-7	TRBD2	TRBV6-2/TRBV6-3	CASSYRSSGTGGEQYF	TGTGCCAGCAGTTACCGCTCTAGCGGGACTGGAGGGGAGCAGTACTTC
-	TRBJ1-2	-	TRBV18	CASSPPFLQNYGYTF	TGTGCCAGCTCACCACCCTTCCTGCAGAACTATGGCTACACCTTC
-	TRBJ2-6	-	TRBV4-1	CASSQDPPSPGANVLTF	TGCGCCAGCAGCCAAGACCCCCCCTCTCCCGGGGCCAACGTCCTGACTTTC
-	TRBJ2-3	-	TRBV6-2/TRBV6-3	CASSFSSEYTQYF	TGTGCCAGCAGTTTTTCTAGCGAATATACGCAGTATTTT
-	TRBJ2-1	TRBD2	TRBV29-1	CSVPSAGGGNEQFF	TGCAGCGTCCCTAGCGCCGGCGGGGGGAATGAGCAGTTCTTC
-	TRBJ1-5	-	TRBV19	CASRPDNTNQPQHF	TGTGCCAGTAGACCTGACAACACCAATCAGCCCCAGCATTTT
once	TRBJ2-7	-	TRBV14	CASSNRQEFSYEQYF	TGTGCCAGCAGCAACAGACAGGAATTCTCCTACGAGCAGTACTTC
-	TRBJ2-5	-	TRBV7-9	CASRPQGGQETQYF	TGTGCCAGCAGACCTCAGGGGGGCCAAGAGACCCAGTACTTC
-	TRBJ2-1	-	TRBV24-1	CATSATRGFYNEQFF	TGTGCCACCAGTGCTACGAGGGGGTTCTACAATGAGCAGTTCTTC
once	TRBJ1-2	TRBD1	TRBV19	CASSSGTGPYGYTF	TGTGCCAGTAGTTCCGGGACAGGGCCCTATGGCTACACCTTC
-	TRBJ2-1	TRBD2	TRBV7-2	CASSLAGGYYNEQFF	TGTGCCAGCAGCCTAGCGGGAGGTTACTACAATGAGCAGTTCTTC
-	TRBJ1-1	TRBD1	TRBV7-2	CASSARTGVNTEAFF	TGTGCCAGCAGCGCCCGGACAGGGGTGAACACTGAAGCTTTCTTT
-	TRBJ2-7	TRBD2	TRBV12-3/TRBV12-4	CASRTSGAYEQYF	TGTGCCAGCAGGACTAGCGGAGCCTACGAGCAGTACTTC
-	TRBJ1-2	-	TRBV6-4	CASSDNPGNGYGYTF	TGTGCCAGCAGTGACAACCCAGGGAACGGCTATGGCTACACCTTC
-	TRBJ1-2	-	TRBV7-2	CASSLVGGNYGYTF	TGTGCCAGCAGCTTAGTGGGAGGAAACTATGGCTACACCTTC
-	TRBJ2-3	TRBD2	TRBV2	CASLKREGRNTQYF	TGTGCCAGCTTAAAGCGGGAGGGCCGCAATACGCAGTATTTT
-	TRBJ1-3	-	TRBV7-2	CASSPSPLGNTIYF	TGTGCCAGCAGCCCCTCTCCCCTCGGAAACACCATATATTTT
-	TRBJ2-1	TRBD2	TRBV28	CASPPLELAGVENEQFF	TGTGCCAGCCCCCCACTTGAACTAGCGGGAGTGGAGAATGAGCAGTTCTTC
-	TRBJ1-3	-	TRBV27	CASSRDLSSGNTIYF	TGTGCCAGCAGTCGGGACTTGAGCTCTGGAAACACCATATATTTT
-	TRBJ1-5	-	TRBV29-1	CSVGGGGNQPQHF	TGCAGCGTTGGAGGGGGGGGCAATCAGCCCCAGCATTTT
once	TRBJ1-1	TRBD1	TRBV18	CASSPTGGDTEAFF	TGTGCCAGCTCACCGACAGGGGGAGACACTGAAGCTTTCTTT
-	TRBJ2-7	-	TRBV5-1	CASSLGAGSGAYEQYF	TGCGCCAGCAGCTTGGGGGCCGGGAGTGGAGCCTACGAGCAGTACTTC
-	TRBJ2-3	TRBD2	TRBV2	CASSYRRLAGFTDTQYF	TGTGCCAGCAGTTATCGTAGACTAGCGGGGTTCACAGATACGCAGTATTTT
few	TRBJ2-7	-	TRBV7-6	CASSPTREVEQYF	TGTGCCAGCAGCCCGACCAGGGAGGTCGAGCAGTACTTC
-	TRBJ2-2	TRBD2	TRBV13	CASSLRASGRDGSEHTGELFF	TGTGCCAGCAGCTTAAGGGCTAGCGGGAGGGACGGATCCGAACACACCGGGGAGCTGTTTTTT
-	TRBJ1-1	TRBD1	TRBV18	CASSLDRGGTEAFF	TGTGCCAGCTCACTCGACAGGGGGGGCACTGAAGCTTTCTTT
-	TRBJ2-3	TRBD2	TRBV18	CASSPPKAGGRTDTQYF	TGTGCCAGCTCACCACCGAAAGCGGGAGGGAGAACAGATACGCAGTATTTT
-	TRBJ1-1	-	TRBV4-1	CASSQDTAQRNTEAFF	TGCGCCAGCAGCCAAGATACCGCACAGAGAAACACTGAAGCTTTCTTT
once	TRBJ1-4	-	TRBV6-4	CASSDSSENTRTEPEKLFF	TGTGCCAGCAGTGACTCCTCCGAAAACACCCGGACAGAACCTGAAAAACTGTTTTTT
-	TRBJ2-7	-	TRBV10-3	CAIRVADSFSYEQYF	TGTGCCATCAGAGTCGCGGACAGCTTTTCCTACGAGCAGTACTTC
-	TRBJ1-2	TRBD1	TRBV28	CASRRTGSFSYGYTF	TGTGCCAGCAGACGGACAGGGTCTTTTAGCTATGGCTACACCTTC
-	TRBJ1-4	TRBD1	TRBV9	CASSPRGTANEKLFF	TGTGCCAGCAGCCCCCGAGGGACAGCTAATGAAAAACTGTTTTTT
-	TRBJ2-4	TRBD2	TRBV10-3	CAISEKPGLAGGGAKNIQYF	TGTGCCATCAGTGAGAAACCGGGACTAGCGGGAGGTGGGGCCAAAAACATTCAGTACTTC
once	TRBJ2-7	TRBD2	TRBV2	CASSEPGGRYYEQYF	TGTGCCAGCAGTGAACCGGGAGGTCGATACTACGAGCAGTACTTC
once	TRBJ2-1	-	TRBV6-6	CASSRAINNEQFF	TGTGCCAGCAGCCGAGCGATAAACAATGAGCAGTTCTTC
-	TRBJ1-2	TRBD1	TRBV6-5	CASSYTGQGELGGYTF	TGTGCCAGCAGTTACACCGGACAGGGAGAGCTTGGGGGCTACACCTTC
once	TRBJ2-5	-	TRBV5-1	CASSLQGETQYF	TGCGCCAGCAGCTTGCAGGGCGAGACCCAGTACTTC
-	TRBJ1-1	-	TRBV12-3/TRBV12-4	CASRRGRNTEAFF	TGTGCCAGCAGGCGCGGTAGGAACACTGAAGCTTTCTTT
once	TRBJ1-5	TRBD1	TRBV28	CASIRRTGATGQPQHF	TGTGCCAGCATAAGAAGGACAGGGGCGACAGGGCAGCCCCAGCATTTT
once	TRBJ2-3	-	TRBV3-1/TRBV3-2	CASSRSGSTDTQYF	TGTGCCAGCAGCCGAAGCGGTAGCACAGATACGCAGTATTTT
-	TRBJ1-6	-	TRBV3-1/TRBV3-2	CASSQYSNSPLHF	TGTGCCAGCAGCCAGTACAGCAATTCACCCCTCCACTTT